This record looks at one TCR beta chain sequence and its context. What it binds is not known. This sample is part of a study of blood T cells in healthy people across ages. The V end was cut by 2 bases, the J end by 0 bases, with 6 bases between. Germline V lookup: CDR1 MNHEY, CDR2 SVGAGI. The CDR3 extends over 14 amino acids. Study-level findings and limits: Possibly, changes in expanded clonotypes were confounded because donor CMV status was unknown. Significant beta diversity loss was already apparent by age roughly 38, declining roughly linearly. PBMCs that were unsorted prevented a conclusive naive versus antigen-experienced comparison. Both higher diversity and more naive CD4+ cells marked long-lived donors when set against aged donors.

Through a sample-barcoded 5' primer and a J-beta primer mix, a second PCR was run for 7 to 11 cycles. TCRdb analysed the 5' RACE reads with MiXCR anew, one entry per CDR3 protein. The sample has 1.5 million to 2 million distinct CDR3 sequences, just under 50% seen once. The V and J genes are TRBV6-5 and TRBJ2-3; D ambiguous. Sequenced input: blood. This TCR came from a woman between 35 and 50 years old in good health. The DNA for the CDR3 is TGTGCCAGCAGTTACAGGCGGAGCACAGATACGCAGTATTTT. This translates into CASSYRRSTDTQYF.